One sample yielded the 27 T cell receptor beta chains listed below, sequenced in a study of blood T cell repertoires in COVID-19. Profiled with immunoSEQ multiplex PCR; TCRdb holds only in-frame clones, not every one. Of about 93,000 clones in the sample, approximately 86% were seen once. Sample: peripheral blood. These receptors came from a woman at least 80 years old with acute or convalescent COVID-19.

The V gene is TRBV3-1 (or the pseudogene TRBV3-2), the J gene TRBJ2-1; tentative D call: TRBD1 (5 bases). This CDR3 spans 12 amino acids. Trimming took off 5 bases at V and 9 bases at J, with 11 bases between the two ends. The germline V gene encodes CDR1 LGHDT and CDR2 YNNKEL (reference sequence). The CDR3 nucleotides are TGTGCCAGCAGCTTCCAGGGCACTGAGCAGTTCTTC. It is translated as CASSFQGTEQFF.

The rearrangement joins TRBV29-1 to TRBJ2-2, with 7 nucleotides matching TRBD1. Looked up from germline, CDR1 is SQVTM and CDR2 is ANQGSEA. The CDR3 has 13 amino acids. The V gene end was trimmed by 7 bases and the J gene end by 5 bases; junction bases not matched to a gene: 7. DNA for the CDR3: TGCAGCGGGAGACAGGGTAATACCGGGGAGCTGTTTTTT. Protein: CSGRQGNTGELFF.

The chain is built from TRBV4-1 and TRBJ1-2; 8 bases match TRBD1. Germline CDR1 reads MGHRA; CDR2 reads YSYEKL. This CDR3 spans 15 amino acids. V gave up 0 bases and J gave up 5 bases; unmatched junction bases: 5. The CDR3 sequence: CASSQDPTGDYGYTF. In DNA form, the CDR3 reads TGCGCCAGCAGCCAAGACCCGACAGGGGATTATGGCTACACCTTC.

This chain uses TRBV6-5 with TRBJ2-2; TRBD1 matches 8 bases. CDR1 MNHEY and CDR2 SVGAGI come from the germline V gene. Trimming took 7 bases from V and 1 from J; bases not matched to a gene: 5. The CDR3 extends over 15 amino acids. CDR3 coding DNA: TGTGCCAGCACCCGACAGGGGATGAACACCGGGGAGCTGTTTTTT. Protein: CASTRQGMNTGELFF.

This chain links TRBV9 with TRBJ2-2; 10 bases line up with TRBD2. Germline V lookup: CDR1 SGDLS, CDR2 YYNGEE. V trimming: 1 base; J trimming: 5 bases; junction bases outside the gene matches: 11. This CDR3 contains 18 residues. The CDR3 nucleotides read TGTGCCAGCAGCGTATTTTCTAGCGGGGGACTTTGGACCGGGGAGCTGTTTTTT. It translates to CASSVFSSGGLWTGELFF.

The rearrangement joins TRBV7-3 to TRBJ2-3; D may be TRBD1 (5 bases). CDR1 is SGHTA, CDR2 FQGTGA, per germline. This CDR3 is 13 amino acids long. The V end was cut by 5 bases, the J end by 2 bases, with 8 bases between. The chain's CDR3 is CASSRRATDTQYF. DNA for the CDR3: TGTGCCAGCAGCCGCAGGGCCACAGATACGCAGTATTTT.

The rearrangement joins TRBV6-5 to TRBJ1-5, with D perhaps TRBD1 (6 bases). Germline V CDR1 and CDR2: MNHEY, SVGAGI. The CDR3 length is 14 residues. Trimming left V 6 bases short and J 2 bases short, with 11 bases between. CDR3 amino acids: CASRDSGGNQPQHF. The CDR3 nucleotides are TGTGCCAGCAGGGACAGTGGCGGCAATCAGCCCCAGCATTTT.

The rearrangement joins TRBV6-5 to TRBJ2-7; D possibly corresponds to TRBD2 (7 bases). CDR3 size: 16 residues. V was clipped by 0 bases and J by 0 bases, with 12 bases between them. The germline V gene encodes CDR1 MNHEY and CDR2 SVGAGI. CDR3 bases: TGTGCCAGCAGTTACTCGGGCGGGGGCATCTCCTACGAGCAGTACTTC. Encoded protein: CASSYSGGGISYEQYF.

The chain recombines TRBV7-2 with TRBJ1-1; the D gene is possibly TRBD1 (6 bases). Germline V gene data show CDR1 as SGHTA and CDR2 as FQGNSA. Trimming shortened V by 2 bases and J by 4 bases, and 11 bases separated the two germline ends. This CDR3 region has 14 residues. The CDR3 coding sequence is TGTGCCAGCAGCTTATGGGGGCGGAGCACTGAAGCTTTCTTT. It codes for CASSLWGRSTEAFF.

The CDR3, as DNA: TGTGCCATCAGTGAGTCAGGGGAGGACATTCAGTACTTC. This gives the protein CAISESGEDIQYF. The gene calls are TRBV10-3 and TRBJ2-4; D is perhaps TRBD2 (6 bases). The V and J ends lost 0 bases and 8 bases respectively, with 8 bases between them. The CDR3 loop spans 13 amino acids. Germline CDR1 is ENHRY and CDR2 is SYGVKD.

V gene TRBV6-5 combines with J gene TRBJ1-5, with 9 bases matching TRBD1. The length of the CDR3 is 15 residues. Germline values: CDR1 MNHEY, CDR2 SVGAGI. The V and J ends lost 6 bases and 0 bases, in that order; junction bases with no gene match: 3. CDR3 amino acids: CASRNRGHSNQPQHF. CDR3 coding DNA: TGTGCCAGCAGAAACAGGGGGCATAGCAATCAGCCCCAGCATTTT.

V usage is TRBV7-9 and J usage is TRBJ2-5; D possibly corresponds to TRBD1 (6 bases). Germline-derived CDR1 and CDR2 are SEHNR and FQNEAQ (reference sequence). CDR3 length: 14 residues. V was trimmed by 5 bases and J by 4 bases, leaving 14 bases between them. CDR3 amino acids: CASSHIQGIETQYF. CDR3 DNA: TGTGCCAGCAGCCATATACAGGGTATAGAGACCCAGTACTTC.

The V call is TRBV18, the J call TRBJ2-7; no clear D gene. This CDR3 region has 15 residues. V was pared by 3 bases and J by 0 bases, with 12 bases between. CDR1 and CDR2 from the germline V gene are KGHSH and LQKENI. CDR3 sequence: CASSPGSQSSYEQYF. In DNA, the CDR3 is TGTGCCAGCTCACCGGGCAGCCAAAGCTCCTACGAGCAGTACTTC.

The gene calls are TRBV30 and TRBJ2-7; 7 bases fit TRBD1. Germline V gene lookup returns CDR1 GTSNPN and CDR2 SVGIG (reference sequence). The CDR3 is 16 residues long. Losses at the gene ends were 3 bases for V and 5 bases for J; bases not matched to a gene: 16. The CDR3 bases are TGTGCCTGGAGCGGTAAGGGGGCACGGTGGTCTAACGAGCAGTACTTC. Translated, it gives CAWSGKGARWSNEQYF.

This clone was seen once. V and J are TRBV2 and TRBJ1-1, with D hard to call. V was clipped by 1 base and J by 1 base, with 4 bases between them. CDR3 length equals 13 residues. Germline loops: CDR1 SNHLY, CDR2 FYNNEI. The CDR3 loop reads CASSEEQNTEAFF. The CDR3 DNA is TGTGCCAGCAGTGAAGAACAGAACACTGAAGCTTTCTTT.

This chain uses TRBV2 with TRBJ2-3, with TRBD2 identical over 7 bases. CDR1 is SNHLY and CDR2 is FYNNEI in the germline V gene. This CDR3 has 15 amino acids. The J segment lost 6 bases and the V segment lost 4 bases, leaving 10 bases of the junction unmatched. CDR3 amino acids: CASSAGPAGSDTQYF. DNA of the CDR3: TGTGCCAGCAGTGCTGGGCCAGCGGGGTCGGATACGCAGTATTTT.

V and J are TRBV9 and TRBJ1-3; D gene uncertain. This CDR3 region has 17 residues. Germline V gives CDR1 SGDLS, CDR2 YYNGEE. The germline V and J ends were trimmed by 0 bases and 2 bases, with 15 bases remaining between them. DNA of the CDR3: TGTGCCAGCAGCGTAGGCCCGGTCGGGTCCGCTGGAAACACCATATATTTT. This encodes CASSVGPVGSAGNTIYF.

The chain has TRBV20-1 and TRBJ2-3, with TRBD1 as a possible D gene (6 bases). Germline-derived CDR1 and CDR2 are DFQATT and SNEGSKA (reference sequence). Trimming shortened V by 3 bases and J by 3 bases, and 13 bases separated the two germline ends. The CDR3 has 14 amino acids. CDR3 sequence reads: CSASLGGTTDTQYF. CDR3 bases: TGCAGTGCTAGTCTAGGGGGTACAACAGATACGCAGTATTTT.

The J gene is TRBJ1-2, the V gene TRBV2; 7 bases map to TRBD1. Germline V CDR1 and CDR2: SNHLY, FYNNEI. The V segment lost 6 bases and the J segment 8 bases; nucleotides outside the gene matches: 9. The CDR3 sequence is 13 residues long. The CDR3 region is CASRDQTGTGYTF. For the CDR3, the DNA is TGTGCCAGCAGGGACCAGACAGGGACGGGCTACACCTTC.

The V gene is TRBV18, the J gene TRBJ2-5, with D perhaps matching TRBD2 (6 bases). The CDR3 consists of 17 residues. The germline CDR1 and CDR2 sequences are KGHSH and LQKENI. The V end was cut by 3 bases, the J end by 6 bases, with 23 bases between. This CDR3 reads CASSPIGSGFPKKTQYF. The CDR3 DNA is TGTGCCAGCTCACCTATTGGTAGCGGTTTTCCCAAGAAGACCCAGTACTTC. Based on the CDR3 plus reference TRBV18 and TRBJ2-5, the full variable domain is NAGVMQNPRHLVRRRGQEARLRCSPMKGHSHVYWYRQLPEEGLKFMVYLQKENIIDESGMPKERFSAEFPKEGPSILRIQQVVRGDSAAYFCASSPIGSGFPKKTQYFGPGTRLLVL.

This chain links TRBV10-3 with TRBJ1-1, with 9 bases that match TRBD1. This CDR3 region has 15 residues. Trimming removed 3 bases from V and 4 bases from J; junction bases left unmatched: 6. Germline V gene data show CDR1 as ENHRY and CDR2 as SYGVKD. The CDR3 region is CAISDLDRGATEAFF. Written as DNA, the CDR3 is TGTGCCATCAGTGATCTGGACAGGGGTGCCACTGAAGCTTTCTTT.

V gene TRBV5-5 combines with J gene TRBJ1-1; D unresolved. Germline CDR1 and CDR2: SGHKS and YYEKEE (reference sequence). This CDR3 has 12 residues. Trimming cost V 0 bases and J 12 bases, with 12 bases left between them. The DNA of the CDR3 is TGTGCCAGCAGCTTGGCTGCCTCAGTACCTTTCTTT. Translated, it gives CASSLAASVPFF.

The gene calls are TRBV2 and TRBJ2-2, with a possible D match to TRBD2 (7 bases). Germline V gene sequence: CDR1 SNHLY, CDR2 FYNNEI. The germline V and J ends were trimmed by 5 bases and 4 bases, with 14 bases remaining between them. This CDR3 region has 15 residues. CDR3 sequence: CASSRGGRITGELFF. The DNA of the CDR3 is TGTGCCAGCAGTCGCGGGGGCCGAATCACCGGGGAGCTGTTTTTT.

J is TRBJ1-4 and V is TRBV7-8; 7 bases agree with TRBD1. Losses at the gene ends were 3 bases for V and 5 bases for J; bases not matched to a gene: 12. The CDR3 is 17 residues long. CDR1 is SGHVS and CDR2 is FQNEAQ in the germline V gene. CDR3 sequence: CASSFRRSGTENEKLFF. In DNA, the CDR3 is TGTGCCAGCAGCTTTAGAAGATCTGGGACAGAGAATGAAAAACTGTTTTTT.

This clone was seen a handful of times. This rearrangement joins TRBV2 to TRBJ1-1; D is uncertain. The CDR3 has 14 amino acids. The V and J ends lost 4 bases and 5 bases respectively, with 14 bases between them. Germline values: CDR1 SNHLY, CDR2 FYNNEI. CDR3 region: CASSVGGPGTEAFF. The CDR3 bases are TGTGCCAGCAGTGTGGGAGGCCCGGGGACTGAAGCTTTCTTT.

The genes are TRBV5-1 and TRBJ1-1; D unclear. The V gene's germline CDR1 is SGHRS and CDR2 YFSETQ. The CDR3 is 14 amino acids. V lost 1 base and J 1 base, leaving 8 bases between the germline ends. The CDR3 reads CASSLYGRNTEAFF. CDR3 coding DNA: TGCGCCAGCAGCTTGTACGGGAGGAACACTGAAGCTTTCTTT.

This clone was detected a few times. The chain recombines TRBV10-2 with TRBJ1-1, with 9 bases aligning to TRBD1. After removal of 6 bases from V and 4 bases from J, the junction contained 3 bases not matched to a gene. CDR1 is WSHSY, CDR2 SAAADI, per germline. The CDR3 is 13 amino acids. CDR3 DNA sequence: TGCGCCAGCAGGGGACAGGGTACCACTGAAGCTTTCTTT. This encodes CASRGQGTTEAFF.